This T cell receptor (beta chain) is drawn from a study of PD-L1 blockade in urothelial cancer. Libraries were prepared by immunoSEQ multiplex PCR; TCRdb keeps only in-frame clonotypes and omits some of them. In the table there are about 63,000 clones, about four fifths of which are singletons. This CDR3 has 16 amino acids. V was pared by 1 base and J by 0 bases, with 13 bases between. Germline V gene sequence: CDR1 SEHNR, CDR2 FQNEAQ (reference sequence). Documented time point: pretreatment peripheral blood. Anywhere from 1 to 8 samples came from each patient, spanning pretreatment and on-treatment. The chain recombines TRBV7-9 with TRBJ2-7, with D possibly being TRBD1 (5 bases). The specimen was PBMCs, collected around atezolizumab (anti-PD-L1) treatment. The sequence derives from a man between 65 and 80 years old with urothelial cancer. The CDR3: CASSLGHKDISYEQYF. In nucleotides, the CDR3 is TGTGCCAGCAGCTTAGGGCATAAGGACATCTCCTACGAGCAGTACTTC.